This T cell receptor beta chain came from a study of a mutant IDH1 vaccine in newly diagnosed glioma. The overall study: Treated patients were around 62% male, about 40% female, mean age 40.4 years. Study-wide findings and caveats: Vaccination elicited immune responses in around 92% of patients.

Indicated time point: week 23, last vaccination. The content of each vaccine dose was 300 ug of mutant IDH1 20-mer peptide, and topical imiquimod accompanied it. On this clone: Its target is unknown.

Clones were read by immunoSEQ multiplex PCR, and TCRdb kept only the in-frame ones, dropping some. The data contain tens of thousands of clones, 84% of them singletons. Germline assignment: CDR1 LGHNA and CDR2 YNFKEQ. Trimming shortened V by 0 bases and J by 2 bases, and 10 bases separated the two germline ends. The CDR3 loop spans 15 amino acids. This clonotype was obtained from a man aged 18 to 30 with glioma. The rearrangement links TRBV4-2 to TRBJ2-5; D is undetermined. This sample comprised PBMCs, obtained from a glioma patient whose treatment included an IDH1 peptide vaccine. Here the CDR3 reads CASSQDGNSQETQYF. DNA of the CDR3: TGTGCCAGCAGCCAAGATGGTAACTCGCAAGAGACCCAGTACTTC.